This T cell receptor (beta chain) was documented in a study of shared clonotypes between healthy human individuals. Naive CD8 cells, CD45RO-negative and positively selected for CCR7, excluded terminally differentiated effector memory CD45RA+ cells. Regarding this clone: The antigen is unknown.

Findings and caveats of the study: The generation probabilities recorded for non-shared clonotypes fell below those of clonotypes shared by all four donors.

The table came from immunoSEQ multiplex PCR; TCRdb's copy has only in-frame clones and leaves some out. The sample has more than 550,000 clones, about 92% seen once. The sequence derives from a man between 25 and 39 years old in good health. The sequencing input was naive CD8+ T cells sorted from blood.

The CDR3 DNA reads TGTGCCAGCAGCTTGGGCGGACCAAGTTCCTACAATGAGCAGTTCTTC. Translated: CASSLGGPSSYNEQFF. The chain is built from TRBV7-3 and TRBJ2-1, with no clear D. Trimming took off 3 bases at V and 1 base at J, with 13 bases between the two ends. The CDR3 runs to 16 residues. The germline V gene has CDR1 SGHTA and CDR2 FQGTGA.